A selection of T cell receptor beta chains follows, all from one sample in a study of blood T cell repertoires in COVID-19. The assay was immunoSEQ multiplex PCR, and TCRdb's table has in-frame clones only and misses some. The repertoire holds 110,000 to 150,000 clones, with approximately 86% as singletons. Sample: peripheral blood. These receptors came from a woman aged 60-75 years with acute or convalescent COVID-19. Both conserved end residues are part of each CDR3. The order of the fields is clone size, D gene, V gene, J gene, CDR3 DNA, CDR3 protein. A D gene is named only where the DNA matches it firmly. The size of a clone is reported for some rows only, either as once, few or many, or as a class for expanded clones.

clone size: NA
D gene: NA
V gene: TRBV5-1
J gene: TRBJ1-5
CDR3 DNA: TGCGCCAGCAGCTTGGGGCAGGTCGATCAGCCCCAGCATTTT
CDR3 protein: CASSLGQVDQPQHF

clone size: NA
D gene: TRBD2
V gene: TRBV9
J gene: TRBJ2-7
CDR3 DNA: TGTGCCAGCAGCGTTGGGGCGGGAGGGATCCACGAGCAGTACTTC
CDR3 protein: CASSVGAGGIHEQYF

clone size: NA
D gene: NA
V gene: TRBV9
J gene: TRBJ1-6
CDR3 DNA: TGTGCCAGCAGCGTAGGAGGGAACGGAACACCCCTCCACTTT
CDR3 protein: CASSVGGNGTPLHF

clone size: NA
D gene: NA
V gene: TRBV5-6
J gene: TRBJ2-5
CDR3 DNA: TGTGCCAGCAGCCTATCTAACGTGCTCCAGTACTTC
CDR3 protein: CASSLSNVLQYF

clone size: NA
D gene: NA
V gene: TRBV3-1/TRBV3-2
J gene: TRBJ1-4
CDR3 DNA: TGTGCCAGCAGCCAAAGGGAGAGGGAAAAACTGTTTTTT
CDR3 protein: CASSQREREKLFF

clone size: NA
D gene: NA
V gene: TRBV12-3/TRBV12-4
J gene: TRBJ2-1
CDR3 DNA: TGTGCCAGCAGTTTACGGGTTTGGAATGAGCAGTTCTTC
CDR3 protein: CASSLRVWNEQFF

clone size: NA
D gene: NA
V gene: TRBV5-6
J gene: TRBJ1-6
CDR3 DNA: TGTGCCAGCAGCTTAAAAAGCGTATCTCGGGGGCCCCTCCACTTT
CDR3 protein: CASSLKSVSRGPLHF

clone size: NA
D gene: TRBD2
V gene: TRBV13
J gene: TRBJ2-1
CDR3 DNA: TGTGCCAGCAGCCAAGCGGGGACCTCCTACAATGAGCAGTTCTTC
CDR3 protein: CASSQAGTSYNEQFF

clone size: NA
D gene: NA
V gene: TRBV9
J gene: TRBJ2-6
CDR3 DNA: TGTGCCAGCAGCCGAAGGACAGATCGTGACTCTGGGGCCAACGTCCTGACTTTC
CDR3 protein: CASSRRTDRDSGANVLTF

clone size: NA
D gene: TRBD1
V gene: TRBV19
J gene: TRBJ1-4
CDR3 DNA: TGTGCCACCAGCGGGACAGGGAATGAAAAACTGTTTTTT
CDR3 protein: CATSGTGNEKLFF

clone size: NA
D gene: TRBD2
V gene: TRBV12-5
J gene: TRBJ2-1
CDR3 DNA: TGTGCTAGTGGCCCTCCTAGCGGGGGGGCCTACAATGAGCAGTTCTTC
CDR3 protein: CASGPPSGGAYNEQFF

clone size: NA
D gene: NA
V gene: TRBV24-1
J gene: TRBJ1-2
CDR3 DNA: TGTGCCACCAGTGGGTCGGCACAGCAGGGTAACTATGGCTACACCTTC
CDR3 protein: CATSGSAQQGNYGYTF

clone size: NA
D gene: NA
V gene: TRBV10-3
J gene: TRBJ1-1
CDR3 DNA: TGTGCCATCAGTGAGGGGGGGACGGAAGCTTTCTTT
CDR3 protein: CAISEGGTEAFF

clone size: NA
D gene: NA
V gene: TRBV5-1
J gene: TRBJ2-5
CDR3 DNA: TGCGCCAGCAGCTTGACGTCTTCCGGCGGGACCCAGTACTTC
CDR3 protein: CASSLTSSGGTQYF

clone size: NA
D gene: TRBD1
V gene: TRBV7-8
J gene: TRBJ2-7
CDR3 DNA: TGTGCCAGCAGCTCGGCCGGACAGGCCTCCTACGAGCAGTACTTC
CDR3 protein: CASSSAGQASYEQYF

clone size: NA
D gene: TRBD1
V gene: TRBV4-1
J gene: TRBJ2-5
CDR3 DNA: TGCGCCAGCAGCCAATCCCAGGACAGGAGGCAAGAGACCCAGTACTTC
CDR3 protein: CASSQSQDRRQETQYF

clone size: NA
D gene: TRBD2
V gene: TRBV2
J gene: TRBJ2-3
CDR3 DNA: TGTGCCAGCAGTGAAGCATTACCAATTCTAGCGGCGAGCACAGATACGCAGTATTTT
CDR3 protein: CASSEALPILAASTDTQYF

clone size: NA
D gene: TRBD1
V gene: TRBV28
J gene: TRBJ2-5
CDR3 DNA: TGTGCCAGCACCCAATCCGGGACAGGAAAAGAAGAGACCCAGTACTTC
CDR3 protein: CASTQSGTGKEETQYF

clone size: NA
D gene: NA
V gene: TRBV7-3
J gene: TRBJ2-5
CDR3 DNA: TGTGCCAGCAGCTCCGGGATAGCCCAAGAGACCCAGTACTTC
CDR3 protein: CASSSGIAQETQYF

clone size: NA
D gene: TRBD1
V gene: TRBV4-2
J gene: TRBJ1-6
CDR3 DNA: TGTGCCAGCAGCCAACAGGGGGAAGGAGCACCCCTCCACTTT
CDR3 protein: CASSQQGEGAPLHF

clone size: NA
D gene: TRBD2
V gene: TRBV4-1
J gene: TRBJ2-5
CDR3 DNA: TGCGCCAGCAGCCAAGACTCGACTAGCGGAGAGACCCAGTACTTC
CDR3 protein: CASSQDSTSGETQYF

clone size: once
D gene: NA
V gene: TRBV6-5
J gene: TRBJ2-7
CDR3 DNA: TGTGCCAGCTCGGGACAACTAAAGGAGTACTTC
CDR3 protein: CASSGQLKEYF

clone size: few
D gene: TRBD1
V gene: TRBV7-2
J gene: TRBJ2-1
CDR3 DNA: TGTGCCAGCAGCTTAGCGATCCGGGACAGGGGGGTCCGGGACGATGAGCAGTTCTTC
CDR3 protein: CASSLAIRDRGVRDDEQFF

clone size: few
D gene: NA
V gene: TRBV15
J gene: TRBJ1-2
CDR3 DNA: TGTGCCACCAGCTCCGAGGGGGATAGCAGAGTCGAAATGAGCTACACCTTC
CDR3 protein: CATSSEGDSRVEMSYTF

clone size: NA
D gene: NA
V gene: TRBV28
J gene: TRBJ1-2
CDR3 DNA: TGTGCCAGCAGTTTCCCGTTAGCTAACTATGGCTACACCTTC
CDR3 protein: CASSFPLANYGYTF

clone size: NA
D gene: TRBD2
V gene: TRBV11-3
J gene: TRBJ2-1
CDR3 DNA: TGTGCCAGCAGCTTTTCGAAGACTAGCGGGGGGTCTGAGCAGTTCTTC
CDR3 protein: CASSFSKTSGGSEQFF

clone size: few
D gene: TRBD1
V gene: TRBV4-1
J gene: TRBJ1-1
CDR3 DNA: TGCGCCAGCAGCCGATCGGGACAGGGATTCACTGAAGCTTTCTTT
CDR3 protein: CASSRSGQGFTEAFF

clone size: NA
D gene: NA
V gene: TRBV7-6
J gene: TRBJ2-3
CDR3 DNA: TGTGCCAGCAGCTCTTTCACAGATACGCAGTATTTT
CDR3 protein: CASSSFTDTQYF

clone size: few
D gene: NA
V gene: TRBV2
J gene: TRBJ1-5
CDR3 DNA: TGTGCCAGCAGTGTGGCGGCCGAGAATCAGCCCCAGCATTTT
CDR3 protein: CASSVAAENQPQHF

clone size: NA
D gene: NA
V gene: TRBV27
J gene: TRBJ1-1
CDR3 DNA: TGTGCCACCTCTCGGGGGGTGAATACTGAAGCTTTCTTT
CDR3 protein: CATSRGVNTEAFF

clone size: NA
D gene: NA
V gene: TRBV12-3/TRBV12-4
J gene: TRBJ1-2
CDR3 DNA: TGTGCCAGCAGGTCGACAGGAGCCTATGGCTACACCTTC
CDR3 protein: CASRSTGAYGYTF

clone size: NA
D gene: NA
V gene: TRBV15
J gene: TRBJ1-3
CDR3 DNA: TGTGCCACCAGCAGCGCCTACTCTGGAAACACCATATATTTT
CDR3 protein: CATSSAYSGNTIYF

clone size: NA
D gene: NA
V gene: TRBV11-3
J gene: TRBJ2-5
CDR3 DNA: TGTGCCAGCAGCTCCCTAGCGTCCCGTCTACAAGAGACCCAGTACTTC
CDR3 protein: CASSSLASRLQETQYF

clone size: NA
D gene: TRBD1
V gene: TRBV18
J gene: TRBJ2-3
CDR3 DNA: TGTGCCAGCTCACCAAGGACAGGAACTTTTACAAATAGCACAGATACGCAGTATTTT
CDR3 protein: CASSPRTGTFTNSTDTQYF

clone size: NA
D gene: TRBD1
V gene: TRBV5-1
J gene: TRBJ2-1
CDR3 DNA: TGCGCCAGCAGCTTGGGGGTACAGGGGATGGGCGAGCAGTTCTTC
CDR3 protein: CASSLGVQGMGEQFF

clone size: once
D gene: TRBD1
V gene: TRBV5-1
J gene: TRBJ2-7
CDR3 DNA: TGCGCCAGCAGTCCGACAGGGAGCTCCTACGAGCAGTACTTC
CDR3 protein: CASSPTGSSYEQYF

clone size: NA
D gene: NA
V gene: TRBV6-5
J gene: TRBJ1-2
CDR3 DNA: TGTGCCAGCAGTAGTGGGGGAGGTAACTATGGCTACACCTTC
CDR3 protein: CASSSGGGNYGYTF

clone size: NA
D gene: TRBD2
V gene: TRBV11-3
J gene: TRBJ2-3
CDR3 DNA: TGTGCCAGCAGCCTGGGACTAGGTATCCGCACAGATACGCAGTATTTT
CDR3 protein: CASSLGLGIRTDTQYF

clone size: NA
D gene: NA
V gene: TRBV12-2
J gene: TRBJ1-6
CDR3 DNA: TGTGCACGAACGGGGGGACAGGTCCCCCTCAATTCACCCCTCCACTTT
CDR3 protein: CARTGGQVPLNSPLHF

clone size: once
D gene: TRBD1
V gene: TRBV24-1
J gene: TRBJ1-2
CDR3 DNA: TGTGCCACCAGCTCGCCGGGACAGGGGATGTCTGGCTACACCTTC
CDR3 protein: CATSSPGQGMSGYTF

clone size: NA
D gene: TRBD1
V gene: TRBV2
J gene: TRBJ1-1
CDR3 DNA: TGTGCCAGCCGACAGGGGATGAACACTGAAGCTTTCTTT
CDR3 protein: CASRQGMNTEAFF

clone size: NA
D gene: TRBD1
V gene: TRBV18
J gene: TRBJ1-5
CDR3 DNA: TGTGCCAGCTCACCGGGACAGGGAACCAGCAATCAGCCCCAGCATTTT
CDR3 protein: CASSPGQGTSNQPQHF

clone size: once
D gene: NA
V gene: TRBV5-1
J gene: TRBJ2-3
CDR3 DNA: TGCGCCAGCAGCTTGTGGCTAGCGACAGATACGCAGTATTTT
CDR3 protein: CASSLWLATDTQYF

clone size: NA
D gene: NA
V gene: TRBV5-4
J gene: TRBJ1-1
CDR3 DNA: TGTGCCAGCAGCTTGAGTCCCCAGATGAACACTGAAGCTTTCTTT
CDR3 protein: CASSLSPQMNTEAFF

clone size: NA
D gene: TRBD2
V gene: TRBV15
J gene: TRBJ2-7
CDR3 DNA: TGTGCCACCAGCAGAGATCCAGCGGGGGGGCCTTTTGACGAGCAGTACTTC
CDR3 protein: CATSRDPAGGPFDEQYF

clone size: NA
D gene: TRBD1
V gene: TRBV27
J gene: TRBJ2-7
CDR3 DNA: TGTGCCAGCAGCTTTTTTATGCCGGGACAGGATCTCTACGAGCAGTACTTC
CDR3 protein: CASSFFMPGQDLYEQYF

clone size: NA
D gene: NA
V gene: TRBV15
J gene: TRBJ1-5
CDR3 DNA: TGTGCCACCAGCAGAGTCGGGGATCAGCCCCAGCATTTT
CDR3 protein: CATSRVGDQPQHF

clone size: NA
D gene: NA
V gene: TRBV5-5
J gene: TRBJ2-1
CDR3 DNA: TGTGCCAGCAGCTTGGGGGTGGGCGGGAATGAGCAGTTCTTC
CDR3 protein: CASSLGVGGNEQFF

clone size: NA
D gene: TRBD2
V gene: TRBV7-9
J gene: TRBJ2-3
CDR3 DNA: TGTGCCAGCAGCTTAGCGGGGGGGGACACAGATACGCAGTATTTT
CDR3 protein: CASSLAGGDTDTQYF

clone size: NA
D gene: TRBD1
V gene: TRBV28
J gene: TRBJ2-1
CDR3 DNA: TGTGCCAGCAGTTGGACAGGGGACTACAATGAGCAGTTCTTC
CDR3 protein: CASSWTGDYNEQFF

clone size: NA
D gene: TRBD2
V gene: TRBV10-3
J gene: TRBJ2-3
CDR3 DNA: TGTGCCATCAGCGAGCGGGGGGGTCGCACAGATACGCAGTATTTT
CDR3 protein: CAISERGGRTDTQYF